These T cell receptor beta chains were read from a single sample in a study of shared clonotypes between healthy human individuals. TCRdb's copy holds only in-frame clones and misses some; the assay was immunoSEQ multiplex PCR. This table has around 2,000,000 clones, roughly 91% appearing once. Sequencing was done on a sample of naive CD8+ T cells from PBMCs. These receptors were obtained from a man aged 18 to 35 in good health. Some clones in this sample may be carry-over from other donors' samples. The CDR3 runs from the conserved cysteine through the conserved F or W. Fields, in order: CDR3 length, J gene, V gene, clone size, D gene, CDR3 protein, CDR3 DNA. The D gene is left open where the match is weak. Expanded clones are given a class, and other clones once, few, many or no size at all.

cdr3_length: 12; j_call: TRBJ2-7; v_call: TRBV13; clone_size: .; d_call: .; cdr3_aa: CASSLGDHEQYF; cdr3_nt: TGTGCCAGCAGCTTAGGGGACCACGAGCAGTACTTC
cdr3_length: 13; j_call: TRBJ2-1; v_call: TRBV7-9; clone_size: .; d_call: .; cdr3_aa: CASSLGEYNEQFF; cdr3_nt: TGTGCCAGCAGCTTAGGGGAGTACAATGAGCAGTTCTTC
cdr3_length: 13; j_call: TRBJ2-5; v_call: TRBV28; clone_size: .; d_call: .; cdr3_aa: CASGAVLHETQYF; cdr3_nt: TGTGCCAGCGGGGCGGTTCTTCATGAGACCCAGTACTTC
cdr3_length: 17; j_call: TRBJ2-3; v_call: TRBV4-2; clone_size: .; d_call: TRBD2; cdr3_aa: CASSQPASGAARDTQYF; cdr3_nt: TGTGCCAGCAGCCAACCCGCTAGCGGGGCGGCTCGAGATACGCAGTATTTT
cdr3_length: 16; j_call: TRBJ2-1; v_call: TRBV4-1; clone_size: once; d_call: TRBD2; cdr3_aa: CASSEGLAARGDEQFF; cdr3_nt: TGCGCCAGCAGCGAGGGACTAGCGGCTCGCGGGGATGAGCAGTTCTTC
cdr3_length: 15; j_call: TRBJ1-5; v_call: TRBV9; clone_size: many; d_call: TRBD1; cdr3_aa: CASSVTGESNQPQHF; cdr3_nt: TGTGCCAGCAGCGTAACAGGGGAAAGCAATCAGCCCCAGCATTTT
cdr3_length: 19; j_call: TRBJ2-3; v_call: TRBV28; clone_size: .; d_call: TRBD2; cdr3_aa: CASSFPLGGRGTSTDTQYF; cdr3_nt: TGTGCCAGCAGTTTCCCCCTTGGCGGGAGGGGGACTAGCACAGATACGCAGTATTTT
cdr3_length: 15; j_call: TRBJ1-1; v_call: TRBV5-5; clone_size: few; d_call: .; cdr3_aa: CASSPRTAMNTEAFF; cdr3_nt: TGTGCCAGCAGCCCTAGGACAGCTATGAACACTGAAGCTTTCTTT
cdr3_length: 19; j_call: TRBJ2-6; v_call: TRBV5-1; clone_size: .; d_call: .; cdr3_aa: CASSFSPQGRISGANVLTF; cdr3_nt: TGCGCCAGCAGCTTCTCCCCTCAGGGGAGAATCTCTGGGGCCAACGTCCTGACTTTC
cdr3_length: 16; j_call: TRBJ2-7; v_call: TRBV5-1; clone_size: few; d_call: TRBD2; cdr3_aa: CASSFFVAGGPREQYF; cdr3_nt: TGCGCCAGCAGCTTTTTTGTGGCGGGAGGGCCTCGGGAGCAGTACTTC
cdr3_length: 13; j_call: TRBJ1-2; v_call: TRBV7-9; clone_size: .; d_call: .; cdr3_aa: CASRPGSSYGYTF; cdr3_nt: TGTGCCAGCAGACCGGGTAGCTCCTATGGCTACACCTTC
cdr3_length: 17; j_call: TRBJ2-1; v_call: TRBV7-9; clone_size: .; d_call: TRBD1; cdr3_aa: CASSFMLVDRGWDEQFF; cdr3_nt: TGTGCCAGCAGCTTTATGCTCGTGGACAGGGGTTGGGATGAGCAGTTCTTC
cdr3_length: 14; j_call: TRBJ2-7; v_call: TRBV5-6; clone_size: .; d_call: TRBD1; cdr3_aa: CASSIGQATYEQYF; cdr3_nt: TGTGCCAGCAGCATAGGACAGGCTACCTACGAGCAGTACTTC
cdr3_length: 14; j_call: TRBJ2-7; v_call: TRBV7-8; clone_size: .; d_call: .; cdr3_aa: CASSLGFVGYEQYF; cdr3_nt: TGTGCCAGCAGCTTAGGTTTTGTTGGCTACGAGCAGTACTTC
cdr3_length: 15; j_call: TRBJ2-7; v_call: TRBV27; clone_size: .; d_call: TRBD2; cdr3_aa: CASSFGLAGVEEQYF; cdr3_nt: TGTGCCAGCAGTTTCGGACTAGCGGGAGTGGAAGAGCAGTACTTC
cdr3_length: 15; j_call: TRBJ2-1; v_call: TRBV19; clone_size: .; d_call: TRBD2; cdr3_aa: CASSIYAGGPGEQFF; cdr3_nt: TGTGCCAGTAGTATATATGCGGGAGGGCCAGGTGAGCAGTTCTTC
cdr3_length: 16; j_call: TRBJ2-3; v_call: TRBV27; clone_size: .; d_call: TRBD2; cdr3_aa: CASSLGREGLTDTQYF; cdr3_nt: TGTGCCAGCAGTTTAGGGCGGGAGGGCCTGACAGATACGCAGTATTTT
cdr3_length: 15; j_call: TRBJ2-3; v_call: TRBV19; clone_size: .; d_call: .; cdr3_aa: CASSMVRGGTDTQYF; cdr3_nt: TGTGCCAGTAGTATGGTTCGCGGAGGCACAGATACGCAGTATTTT
cdr3_length: 14; j_call: TRBJ2-7; v_call: TRBV30; clone_size: .; d_call: TRBD1; cdr3_aa: CAWSARDRGYEQYF; cdr3_nt: TGTGCCTGGAGTGCCAGGGACAGGGGCTACGAGCAGTACTTC
cdr3_length: 13; j_call: TRBJ2-7; v_call: TRBV2; clone_size: .; d_call: .; cdr3_aa: CASRWTETYEQYF; cdr3_nt: TGTGCCAGCAGATGGACAGAAACCTACGAGCAGTACTTC
cdr3_length: 15; j_call: TRBJ2-5; v_call: TRBV5-5; clone_size: .; d_call: .; cdr3_aa: CASSLGREGQETQYF; cdr3_nt: TGTGCCAGCAGCTTGGGCAGAGAGGGACAAGAGACCCAGTACTTC
cdr3_length: 18; j_call: TRBJ2-2; v_call: TRBV7-7; clone_size: .; d_call: TRBD2; cdr3_aa: CASSLYSGLAGNTGELFF; cdr3_nt: TGTGCCAGCAGCTTATACTCGGGACTAGCGGGGAACACCGGGGAGCTGTTTTTT
cdr3_length: 16; j_call: TRBJ2-5; v_call: TRBV6-6; clone_size: .; d_call: .; cdr3_aa: CASSYHPRNFQETQYF; cdr3_nt: TGTGCCAGCAGTTACCACCCACGCAACTTCCAAGAGACCCAGTACTTC
cdr3_length: 15; j_call: TRBJ1-5; v_call: TRBV28; clone_size: .; d_call: .; cdr3_aa: CASSLPGVWNQPQHF; cdr3_nt: TGTGCCAGCAGTTTACCAGGGGTATGGAATCAGCCCCAGCATTTT
cdr3_length: 14; j_call: TRBJ2-7; v_call: TRBV4-3; clone_size: .; d_call: .; cdr3_aa: CASSQDPSPVGQYF; cdr3_nt: TGCGCCAGCAGCCAAGACCCAAGCCCTGTCGGGCAGTACTTC
cdr3_length: 15; j_call: TRBJ1-1; v_call: TRBV19; clone_size: .; d_call: .; cdr3_aa: CASSIFGSPNTEAFF; cdr3_nt: TGTGCCAGTAGTATCTTCGGCAGCCCGAACACTGAAGCTTTCTTT
cdr3_length: 13; j_call: TRBJ2-1; v_call: TRBV19; clone_size: .; d_call: .; cdr3_aa: CASSALTYNEQFF; cdr3_nt: TGTGCCAGTAGTGCGCTCACCTACAATGAGCAGTTCTTC
cdr3_length: 22; j_call: TRBJ1-3; v_call: TRBV10-3; clone_size: .; d_call: TRBD1; cdr3_aa: CAISLTLVDRLTEVISGNTIYF; cdr3_nt: TGTGCCATCAGTCTGACGTTGGTGGACAGGCTAACAGAAGTCATCTCTGGAAACACCATATATTTT
cdr3_length: 15; j_call: TRBJ1-2; v_call: TRBV28; clone_size: .; d_call: .; cdr3_aa: CASSFPQAPNYGYTF; cdr3_nt: TGTGCCAGCAGTTTCCCCCAGGCCCCAAACTATGGCTACACCTTC
cdr3_length: 14; j_call: TRBJ1-1; v_call: TRBV15; clone_size: .; d_call: .; cdr3_aa: CATRLDRLNTEAFF; cdr3_nt: TGTGCCACTCGATTAGACAGGTTGAACACTGAAGCTTTCTTT
cdr3_length: 15; j_call: TRBJ2-7; v_call: TRBV6-6; clone_size: .; d_call: .; cdr3_aa: CASSYADTYPYEQYF; cdr3_nt: TGTGCCAGCAGTTACGCCGACACGTACCCCTACGAGCAGTACTTC
cdr3_length: 13; j_call: TRBJ2-7; v_call: TRBV19; clone_size: .; d_call: .; cdr3_aa: CAASNHSSYEQYF; cdr3_nt: TGTGCAGCCAGTAATCACAGCTCCTACGAGCAGTACTTC
cdr3_length: 15; j_call: TRBJ1-1; v_call: TRBV7-9; clone_size: .; d_call: TRBD1; cdr3_aa: CASSFRDRGQGEAFF; cdr3_nt: TGTGCCAGCAGCTTCCGGGACAGGGGGCAAGGTGAAGCTTTCTTT
cdr3_length: 15; j_call: TRBJ2-1; v_call: TRBV28; clone_size: .; d_call: TRBD2; cdr3_aa: CASSQGLVSYNEQFF; cdr3_nt: TGTGCCAGCAGCCAGGGACTAGTATCCTACAATGAGCAGTTCTTC
cdr3_length: 19; j_call: TRBJ2-5; v_call: TRBV4-1; clone_size: .; d_call: TRBD2; cdr3_aa: CASRQLPGLAGDLQETQYF; cdr3_nt: TGCGCCAGCAGGCAACTACCGGGACTAGCGGGAGACCTCCAAGAGACCCAGTACTTC
cdr3_length: 16; j_call: TRBJ2-3; v_call: TRBV5-6; clone_size: .; d_call: .; cdr3_aa: CASSLAIGLSTDTQYF; cdr3_nt: TGTGCCAGCAGCTTGGCCATCGGACTAAGCACAGATACGCAGTATTTT
cdr3_length: 15; j_call: TRBJ2-3; v_call: TRBV11-2; clone_size: once; d_call: .; cdr3_aa: CASNPTPGGTDTQYF; cdr3_nt: TGTGCCAGCAATCCGACCCCTGGGGGCACAGATACGCAGTATTTT
cdr3_length: 14; j_call: TRBJ1-2; v_call: TRBV6-6; clone_size: .; d_call: TRBD1; cdr3_aa: CASSYLEGAHGYTF; cdr3_nt: TGTGCCAGCAGTTACTTGGAGGGGGCCCATGGCTACACCTTC
cdr3_length: 14; j_call: TRBJ1-2; v_call: TRBV27; clone_size: .; d_call: .; cdr3_aa: CASSLIGAQDGYTF; cdr3_nt: TGTGCCAGCAGTTTAATAGGGGCGCAGGATGGCTACACCTTC
cdr3_length: 17; j_call: TRBJ2-1; v_call: TRBV19; clone_size: .; d_call: TRBD2; cdr3_aa: CASSKSPTSGRFDEQFF; cdr3_nt: TGTGCCAGTAGTAAGAGTCCTACTAGCGGGAGATTCGATGAGCAGTTCTTC
cdr3_length: 15; j_call: TRBJ2-7; v_call: TRBV15; clone_size: .; d_call: .; cdr3_aa: CATSREPGEVHEQYF; cdr3_nt: TGTGCCACCAGCAGAGAGCCGGGGGAAGTCCACGAGCAGTACTTC
cdr3_length: 15; j_call: TRBJ2-3; v_call: TRBV9; clone_size: .; d_call: TRBD2; cdr3_aa: CASSAHGRAGDTQYF; cdr3_nt: TGTGCCAGCAGCGCCCACGGGAGGGCAGGGGATACGCAGTATTTT
cdr3_length: 14; j_call: TRBJ2-2; v_call: TRBV6-1; clone_size: .; d_call: TRBD2; cdr3_aa: CASRAGVLSGELFF; cdr3_nt: TGTGCCAGTCGGGCGGGAGTTTTGTCCGGGGAGCTGTTTTTT